This TCR beta chain is drawn from a study of blood T cell repertoires in COVID-19. Study as a whole: There were acute and convalescent COVID-19 samples, and they came from the United States, Italy and Spain.

Data came from immunoSEQ multiplex PCR; TCRdb stores just in-frame clones and leaves some out. This table holds 200,000 to 250,000 clones, about 85% found once. V was clipped by 6 bases and J by 6 bases; unmatched bases: 12. Germline V lookup: CDR1 SNHLY, CDR2 FYNNEI. This CDR3 is built from 15 residues. This study enrolled people aged about 18 to 90 from about two dozen US geographic areas. Membership in each cohort depended on participant-reported clinical history. Symptom resolution, clearance, or two negative PCRs marked donors in Cohort 3 as recovered. What was sequenced was PBMCs or T cells enriched from blood (not recorded which). This TCR was sampled from a woman younger than 45 who had recovered from COVID-19. The chain recombines TRBV2 with TRBJ1-2, with TRBD1 matching over 8 bases. For the CDR3, the DNA is TGTGCCAGCAGGATGACAGGGGAAGGGGGAAATGGCTACACCTTC. It yields the protein CASRMTGEGGNGYTF.